This record covers a single TCR beta chain. This sample stems from a study of radiotherapy plus CTLA-4 blockade in lung cancer. Libraries were prepared by immunoSEQ multiplex PCR; TCRdb keeps only in-frame clonotypes and omits some of them. The table has approximately 80,000 clones, about 80% seen once. The CDR3 covers 14 residues. Germline V lookup: CDR1 SEHNR, CDR2 FQNEAQ (reference sequence). V was cut by 3 bases and J by 6 bases, with 12 bases left in between. Enrolled patients, whose metastatic non-small-cell lung cancer was chemo-refractory, received focal radiation plus CTLA-4 blockade with ipilimumab.

Material: peripheral blood, obtained from a patient treated with radiotherapy plus ipilimumab. The chain has TRBV7-9 and TRBJ1-5, with D perhaps matching TRBD1 (6 bases). The sequence was obtained from a human donor with non-small cell lung cancer who had stable disease on radiotherapy plus ipilimumab. The CDR3: CASSLGNRVQPQHF. The CDR3 DNA sequence: TGTGCCAGCAGCTTGGGAAACAGGGTTCAGCCCCAGCATTTT.